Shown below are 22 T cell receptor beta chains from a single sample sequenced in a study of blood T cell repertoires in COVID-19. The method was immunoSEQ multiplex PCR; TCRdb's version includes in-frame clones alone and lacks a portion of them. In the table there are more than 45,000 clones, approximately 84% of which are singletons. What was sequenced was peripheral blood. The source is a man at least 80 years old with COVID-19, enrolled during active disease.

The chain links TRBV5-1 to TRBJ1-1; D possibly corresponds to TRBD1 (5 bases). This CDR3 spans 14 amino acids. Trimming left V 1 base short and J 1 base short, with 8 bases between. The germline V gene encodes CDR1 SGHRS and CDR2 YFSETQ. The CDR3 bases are TGCGCCAGCAGCTTGTCGGGGGGGAACACTGAAGCTTTCTTT. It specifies CASSLSGGNTEAFF.

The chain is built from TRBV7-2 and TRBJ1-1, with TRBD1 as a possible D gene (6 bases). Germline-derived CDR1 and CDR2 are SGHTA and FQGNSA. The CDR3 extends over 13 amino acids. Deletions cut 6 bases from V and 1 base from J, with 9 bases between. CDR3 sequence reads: CASRTDRNTEAFF. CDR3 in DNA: TGTGCCAGCAGAACGGACAGGAACACTGAAGCTTTCTTT.

CDR3 DNA: TGTGCCAGCACCCGGACTTCTGGGGCCAACGTCCTGACTTTC. Its protein product is CASTRTSGANVLTF. The V call is TRBV11-2, the J call TRBJ2-6; D may be TRBD2 (5 bases). V dropped 7 bases and J dropped 1 base, with 8 bases sitting between them. The germline V gene encodes CDR1 SGHAT and CDR2 FQNNGV. This CDR3 is built from 14 residues.

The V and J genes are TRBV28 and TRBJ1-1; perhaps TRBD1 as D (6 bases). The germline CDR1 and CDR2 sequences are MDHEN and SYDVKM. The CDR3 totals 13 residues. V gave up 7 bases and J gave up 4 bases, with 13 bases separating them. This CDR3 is CASKMGAATEAFF. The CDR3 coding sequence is TGTGCCAGCAAAATGGGGGCGGCCACTGAAGCTTTCTTT.

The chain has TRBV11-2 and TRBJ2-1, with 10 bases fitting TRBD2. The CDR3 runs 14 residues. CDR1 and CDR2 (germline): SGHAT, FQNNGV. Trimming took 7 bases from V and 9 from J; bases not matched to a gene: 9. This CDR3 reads CASIGAGGRSEQFF. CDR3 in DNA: TGTGCCAGCATCGGAGCGGGGGGGCGGAGTGAGCAGTTCTTC.

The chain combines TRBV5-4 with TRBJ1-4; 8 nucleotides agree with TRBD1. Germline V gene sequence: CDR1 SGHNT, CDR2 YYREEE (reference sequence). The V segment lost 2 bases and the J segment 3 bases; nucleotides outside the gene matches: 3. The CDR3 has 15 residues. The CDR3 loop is CASSFTGGSNEKLFF. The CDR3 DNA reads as TGTGCCAGCAGCTTTACAGGGGGGTCTAATGAAAAACTGTTTTTT. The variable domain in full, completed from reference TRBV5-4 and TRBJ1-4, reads ETGVTQSPTHLIKTRGQQVTLRCSSQSGHNTVSWYQQALGQGPQFIFQYYREEENGRGNFPPRFSGLQFPNYSSELNVNALELDDSALYLCASSFTGGSNEKLFFGSGTQLSVL.

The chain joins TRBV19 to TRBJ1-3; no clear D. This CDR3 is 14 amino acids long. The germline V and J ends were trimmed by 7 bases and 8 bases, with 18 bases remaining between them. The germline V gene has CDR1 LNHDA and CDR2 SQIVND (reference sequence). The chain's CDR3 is CASKAPGARDTIYF. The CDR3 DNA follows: TGTGCCAGTAAAGCCCCGGGAGCACGGGACACCATATATTTT.

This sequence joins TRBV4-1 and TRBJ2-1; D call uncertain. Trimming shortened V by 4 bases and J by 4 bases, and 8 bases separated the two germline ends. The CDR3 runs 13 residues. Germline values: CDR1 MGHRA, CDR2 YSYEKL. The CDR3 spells CASSRLLYNEQFF. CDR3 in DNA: TGCGCCAGCAGCCGACTGCTATACAATGAGCAGTTCTTC.

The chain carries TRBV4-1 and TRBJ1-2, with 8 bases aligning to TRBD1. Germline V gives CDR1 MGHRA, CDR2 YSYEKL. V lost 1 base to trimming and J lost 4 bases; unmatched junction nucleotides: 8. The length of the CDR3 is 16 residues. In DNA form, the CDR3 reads TGCGCCAGCAGCCAAGGTCATGGGGACAGGTCCTATGGCTACACCTTC. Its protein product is CASSQGHGDRSYGYTF.

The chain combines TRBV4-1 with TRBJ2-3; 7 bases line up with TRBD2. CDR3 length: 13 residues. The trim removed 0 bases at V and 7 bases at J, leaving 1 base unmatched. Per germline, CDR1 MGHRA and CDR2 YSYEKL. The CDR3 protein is CASSQDSGYTQYF. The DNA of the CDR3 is TGCGCCAGCAGCCAAGATAGCGGGTATACGCAGTATTTT.

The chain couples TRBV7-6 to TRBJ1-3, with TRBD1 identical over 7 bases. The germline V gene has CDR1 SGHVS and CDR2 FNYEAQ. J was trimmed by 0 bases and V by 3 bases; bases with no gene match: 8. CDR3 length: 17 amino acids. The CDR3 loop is CASSLRGQRFSGNTIYF. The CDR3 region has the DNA TGTGCCAGCAGCTTGAGGGGACAGCGCTTCTCTGGAAACACCATATATTTT.

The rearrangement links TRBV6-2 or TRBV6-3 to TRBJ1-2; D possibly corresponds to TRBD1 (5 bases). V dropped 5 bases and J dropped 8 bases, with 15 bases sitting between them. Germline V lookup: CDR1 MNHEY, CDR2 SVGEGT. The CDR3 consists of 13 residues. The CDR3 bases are TGTGCCAGCAGTATCTCCGACAGCTCCGGCTACACCTTC. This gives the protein CASSISDSSGYTF.

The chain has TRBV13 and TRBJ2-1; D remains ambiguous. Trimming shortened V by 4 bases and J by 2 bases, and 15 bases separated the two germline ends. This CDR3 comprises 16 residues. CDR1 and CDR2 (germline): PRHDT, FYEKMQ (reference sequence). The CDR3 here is CASSSLDGATYNEQFF. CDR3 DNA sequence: TGTGCCAGCAGCTCCCTCGACGGAGCCACCTACAATGAGCAGTTCTTC.

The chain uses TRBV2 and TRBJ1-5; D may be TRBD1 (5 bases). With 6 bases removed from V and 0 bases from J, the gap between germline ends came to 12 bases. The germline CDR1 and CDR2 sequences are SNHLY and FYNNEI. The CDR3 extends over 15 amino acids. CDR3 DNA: TGTGCCAGCAGCCAAGGGGCAAGTAGCAATCAGCCCCAGCATTTT. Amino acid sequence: CASSQGASSNQPQHF.

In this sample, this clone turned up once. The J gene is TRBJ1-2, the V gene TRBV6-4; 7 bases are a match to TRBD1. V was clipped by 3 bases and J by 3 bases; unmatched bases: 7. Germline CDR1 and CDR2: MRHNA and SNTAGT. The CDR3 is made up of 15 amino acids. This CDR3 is CASSESTGEYYGYTF. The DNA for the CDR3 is TGTGCCAGCAGTGAAAGTACAGGGGAGTACTATGGCTACACCTTC.

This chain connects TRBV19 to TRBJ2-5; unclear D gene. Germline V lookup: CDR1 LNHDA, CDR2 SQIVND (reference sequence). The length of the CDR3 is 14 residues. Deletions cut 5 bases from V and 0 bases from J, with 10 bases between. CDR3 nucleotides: TGTGCCAGTAGTCCCCGGTTCGACCAAGAGACCCAGTACTTC. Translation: CASSPRFDQETQYF.

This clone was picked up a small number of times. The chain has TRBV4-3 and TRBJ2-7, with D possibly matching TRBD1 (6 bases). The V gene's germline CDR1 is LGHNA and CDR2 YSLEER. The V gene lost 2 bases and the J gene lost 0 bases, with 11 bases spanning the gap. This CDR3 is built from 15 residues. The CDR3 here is CASSQWLDSSYEQYF. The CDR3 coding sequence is TGCGCCAGCAGCCAATGGTTGGACAGCTCCTACGAGCAGTACTTC.

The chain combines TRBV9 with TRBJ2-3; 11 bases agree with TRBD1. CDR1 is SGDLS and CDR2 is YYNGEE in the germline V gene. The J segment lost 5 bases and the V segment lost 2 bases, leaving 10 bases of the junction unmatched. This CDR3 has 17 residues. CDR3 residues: CASSVQSGTGGGDTQYF. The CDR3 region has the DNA TGTGCCAGCAGCGTGCAATCCGGGACAGGGGGAGGAGATACGCAGTATTTT.

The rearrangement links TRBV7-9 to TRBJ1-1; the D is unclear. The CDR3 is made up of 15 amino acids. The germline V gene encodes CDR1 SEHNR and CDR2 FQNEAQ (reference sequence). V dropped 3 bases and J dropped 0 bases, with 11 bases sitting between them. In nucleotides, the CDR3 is TGTGCCAGCAGCTTCAGACTGAACATGAACACTGAAGCTTTCTTT. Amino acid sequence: CASSFRLNMNTEAFF.

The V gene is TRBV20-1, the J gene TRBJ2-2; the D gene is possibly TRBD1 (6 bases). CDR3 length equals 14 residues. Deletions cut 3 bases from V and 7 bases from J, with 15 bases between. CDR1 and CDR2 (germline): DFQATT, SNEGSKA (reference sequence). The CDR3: CSASPPGTSGELFF. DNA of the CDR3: TGCAGTGCTAGTCCTCCCGGGACAAGCGGGGAGCTGTTTTTT.

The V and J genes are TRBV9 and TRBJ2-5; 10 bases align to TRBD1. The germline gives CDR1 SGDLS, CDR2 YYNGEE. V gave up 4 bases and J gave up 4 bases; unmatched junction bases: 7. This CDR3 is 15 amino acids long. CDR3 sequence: CASSIGGQGLETQYF. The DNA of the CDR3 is TGTGCCAGCAGCATAGGGGGACAGGGGCTAGAGACCCAGTACTTC.

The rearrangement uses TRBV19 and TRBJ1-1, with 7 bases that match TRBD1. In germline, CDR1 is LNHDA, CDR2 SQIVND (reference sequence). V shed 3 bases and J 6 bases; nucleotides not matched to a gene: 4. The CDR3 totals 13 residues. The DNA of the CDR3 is TGTGCCAGTAGTATGGGGACAGCCTCTGAAGCTTTCTTT. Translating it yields CASSMGTASEAFF.